The 16 T cell receptor beta chains below all came from one sample that was sequenced in a study of control samples from healthy donors and cancer patients. Profiled with immunoSEQ multiplex PCR; TCRdb holds only in-frame clones, not every one. This sample has some 130,000 clones, with around nine tenths found just once. The sample taken for sequencing was blood. The receptors stem from a woman aged 25 to 39 in good health.

The rearrangement uses TRBV6-5 and TRBJ2-1, with 10 positions matching TRBD2. The CDR3 totals 15 residues. After removal of 6 bases from V and 6 bases from J, the junction contained 8 bases not matched to a gene. Germline V gene lookup returns CDR1 MNHEY and CDR2 SVGAGI. CDR3 loop: CASSLAGEYSNEQFF. Here the CDR3 DNA reads TGTGCCAGCAGCCTAGCGGGGGAATACAGCAATGAGCAGTTCTTC.

The CDR3 is CASSYESGYNEQFF. As DNA, the CDR3 is TGCGCCAGCAGCTATGAATCCGGGTACAATGAGCAGTTCTTC. The rearrangement uses TRBV5-1 and TRBJ2-1; no definite D call. Germline lookup yields CDR1 SGHRS and CDR2 YFSETQ. The CDR3 consists of 14 residues. V was trimmed by 3 bases and J by 4 bases, leaving 11 bases between them. Full variable domain (rest looked up from reference TRBV5-1 and TRBJ2-1): KAGVTQTPRYLIKTRGQQVTLSCSPISGHRSVSWYQQTPGQGLQFLFEYFSETQRNKGNFPGRFSGRQFSNSRSEMNVSTLELGDSALYLCASSYESGYNEQFFGPGTRLTVL.

The J gene is TRBJ1-5, the V gene TRBV19; the D gene is possibly TRBD1 (5 bases). The germline gives CDR1 LNHDA, CDR2 SQIVND (reference sequence). CDR3 length equals 13 residues. Between the trimmed V and J ends, which lost 11 bases and 3 bases, there was a span of 14 bases. DNA of the CDR3: TGTGCCGTCGGTAGACAGACCAATCAGCCCCAGCATTTT. This sequence encodes CAVGRQTNQPQHF.

The chain recombines TRBV9 with TRBJ1-3, with 10 bases lining up with TRBD1. J was trimmed by 2 bases and V by 0 bases; bases with no gene match: 2. Germline values: CDR1 SGDLS, CDR2 YYNGEE. CDR3 length equals 16 residues. The CDR3 loop reads CASSVEGQGTGNTIYF. The CDR3 region has the DNA TGTGCCAGCAGCGTAGAGGGACAGGGGACTGGAAACACCATATATTTT.

The chain recombines TRBV5-4 with TRBJ1-1, with 7 positions matching TRBD1. The ends lost 3 bases at V and 4 bases at J; junction bases unmatched: 18. The length of the CDR3 is 18 residues. Germline-derived CDR1 and CDR2 are SGHNT and YYREEE (reference sequence). For the CDR3, the DNA is TGTGCCAGCAGCTCCGGCGTAGTCAGGGGGAGATTGGGCACTGAAGCTTTCTTT. Its protein product is CASSSGVVRGRLGTEAFF.

The chain uses TRBV2 and TRBJ2-1; the D gene is possibly TRBD2 (5 bases). Trimming shortened V by 5 bases and J by 4 bases, and 12 bases separated the two germline ends. The CDR3 runs to 14 residues. Germline V lookup: CDR1 SNHLY, CDR2 FYNNEI. CDR3 loop: CASSSNGNYNEQFF. CDR3 sequence (DNA): TGTGCCAGCAGTTCCAACGGGAATTACAATGAGCAGTTCTTC.

The chain combines TRBV28 with TRBJ2-3; TRBD1 agrees at 8 bases. The CDR3 contains 15 residues. With V trimmed by 4 bases and J by 5 bases, 8 bases remained unmatched. Germline CDR1 MDHEN, CDR2 SYDVKM. DNA of the CDR3: TGTGCCAGCAGTTCGACAGGGGAAAGGGGAGATACGCAGTATTTT. As protein: CASSSTGERGDTQYF.

The rearrangement joins TRBV29-1 to TRBJ2-3, with TRBD1 identical over 8 bases. In germline, CDR1 is SQVTM, CDR2 ANQGSEA. The CDR3 runs to 15 residues. The trim removed 6 bases at V and 3 bases at J, leaving 11 bases unmatched. CDR3 nucleotide sequence: TGCAGCGTGGGCCTTTCAGGGGGCCGGACAGATACGCAGTATTTT. Translating gives CSVGLSGGRTDTQYF.

The V and J genes are TRBV19 and TRBJ1-1, with 7 nucleotides matching TRBD1. This CDR3 is 15 amino acids long. V lost 4 bases and J lost 0; bases outside the gene matches: 5. The germline gives CDR1 LNHDA, CDR2 SQIVND (reference sequence). The CDR3 is CASSSGQVMNTEAFF. CDR3 DNA: TGTGCCAGTAGTAGCGGACAGGTTATGAACACTGAAGCTTTCTTT.

This clone was counted a single time. The rearrangement links TRBV5-1 to TRBJ2-7; perhaps D is TRBD1 or TRBD2 (5 bases each). Trimming pared 7 bases from V and 7 bases from J, leaving 24 bases between. The CDR3 loop spans 15 amino acids. Germline V gives CDR1 SGHRS, CDR2 YFSETQ. The CDR3 region is CASGEGDTPTGEQYF. The CDR3 DNA sequence: TGCGCCAGCGGGGAAGGGGATACCCCGACGGGAGAGCAGTACTTC.

The rearrangement joins TRBV2 to TRBJ1-2, with 9 bases lining up with TRBD1. The germline V gene has CDR1 SNHLY and CDR2 FYNNEI. Germline trimming cut 6 bases from V and 7 bases from J; bases unmatched to any gene: 6. The CDR3 consists of 13 residues. This CDR3 is CASRPQGARGYTF. DNA of the CDR3: TGTGCCAGCAGACCACAGGGGGCCCGTGGCTACACCTTC.

The V gene is TRBV10-3, the J gene TRBJ2-2; possible D gene TRBD2, 5 bases. This CDR3 is 13 amino acids long. Germline V lookup: CDR1 ENHRY, CDR2 SYGVKD. Trimming took 9 bases from V and 7 from J, leaving 15 bases between them. The CDR3 DNA reads TGTGCCATTCCCAGGCCCGGGGTCGGGGAGCTGTTTTTT. Translating gives CAIPRPGVGELFF.

This chain links TRBV11-2 with TRBJ1-2; D is unclear. V dropped 2 bases and J dropped 8 bases, with 12 bases sitting between them. Germline V gene sequence: CDR1 SGHAT, CDR2 FQNNGV. The CDR3 spans 13 residues. The CDR3 sequence: CASSLIDLEGYTF. The DNA of the CDR3 is TGTGCCAGCAGCTTAATCGATCTTGAAGGCTACACCTTC.

The chain carries TRBV7-8 and TRBJ1-6; D might be TRBD1 (6 bases). V shed 5 bases and J shed 8 bases, with 16 bases lying between them. This CDR3 region has 15 residues. Germline lookup yields CDR1 SGHVS and CDR2 FQNEAQ. CDR3 sequence reads: CASSPSTGSYSPLHF. CDR3 nucleotides: TGTGCCAGCAGCCCCTCGACAGGTTCCTATTCACCCCTCCACTTT.

V usage is TRBV11-2 and J usage is TRBJ2-7; 10 nucleotides line up with TRBD1. This CDR3 is 13 amino acids long. After removal of 7 bases from V and 6 bases from J, the junction contained 6 bases not matched to a gene. Germline CDR1 reads SGHAT; CDR2 reads FQNNGV. The CDR3 protein is CASKPGQGFEQYF. The CDR3 DNA reads TGTGCCAGCAAACCGGGACAGGGGTTCGAGCAGTACTTC.

This rearrangement joins TRBV30 to TRBJ1-6; TRBD1 matches at 7 bases. Germline V lookup: CDR1 GTSNPN, CDR2 SVGIG (reference sequence). The V segment lost 5 bases and the J segment 2 bases; nucleotides outside the gene matches: 3. There are 14 residues in the CDR3. DNA of the CDR3: TGTGCCTGGTCCAGGGGGACCTATAATTCACCCCTCCACTTT. This translates into CAWSRGTYNSPLHF.